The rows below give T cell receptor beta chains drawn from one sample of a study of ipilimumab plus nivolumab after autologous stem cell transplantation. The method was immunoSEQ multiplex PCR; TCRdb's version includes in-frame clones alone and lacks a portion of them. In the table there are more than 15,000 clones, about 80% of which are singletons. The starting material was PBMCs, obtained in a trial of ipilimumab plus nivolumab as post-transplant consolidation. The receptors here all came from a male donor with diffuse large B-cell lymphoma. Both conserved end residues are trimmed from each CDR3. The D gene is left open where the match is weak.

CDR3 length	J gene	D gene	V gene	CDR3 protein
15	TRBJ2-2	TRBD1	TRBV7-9	ASSLASGTGDTGELF
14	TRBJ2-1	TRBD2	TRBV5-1	ASSFPLAGDYNEQF
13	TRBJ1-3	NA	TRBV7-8	ASSADDLPGNTIY
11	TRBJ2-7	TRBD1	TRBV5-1	ASRGTGRAEQY
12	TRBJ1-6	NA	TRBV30	AWSGGTGDSPLH
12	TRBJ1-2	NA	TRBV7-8	ASSPREGEYGYT
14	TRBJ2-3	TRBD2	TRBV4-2	ASSQGRAGSTDTQY
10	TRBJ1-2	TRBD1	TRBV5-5	ASSADRVVSE
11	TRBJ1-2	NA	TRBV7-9	ASSLGRAYDYT
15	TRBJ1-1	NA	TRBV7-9	ASSTLGAGRGNTEAF
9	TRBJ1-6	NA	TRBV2	ASRDWMPLH
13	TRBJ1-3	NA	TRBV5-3	ARSLEAGDLNTIY
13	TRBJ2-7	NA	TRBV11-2	ASSDRGPSSYEQY